Presented here are 9 T cell receptor beta chains from one specimen sequenced in a study of CD8+ T cells in alopecia areata. The authors extracted RNA and reverse transcribed it into cDNA as the sequencing template. The method was immunoSEQ multiplex PCR; TCRdb's version includes in-frame clones alone and lacks a portion of them. The data contain 90,000 to 130,000 clones, approximately 60% of them singletons. Sequenced: CD8+ T cells sorted from blood. Every receptor here comes from a human donor in good health.

The chain combines TRBV7-9 with TRBJ2-7, with D possibly TRBD2 on 5 matching bases. The CDR3 has 12 residues. The germline CDR1 and CDR2 sequences are SEHNR and FQNEAQ (reference sequence). Trimming left V 4 bases short and J 9 bases short, with 13 bases between. CDR3 loop: CASSSRAIGQYF. DNA of the CDR3: TGTGCCAGCAGCTCGCGGGCCATCGGGCAGTACTTC.

The chain is built from TRBV4-1 and TRBJ2-7, with D perhaps matching TRBD1 (5 bases). Deletions cut 3 bases from V and 4 bases from J, with 7 bases between. Germline V gene lookup returns CDR1 MGHRA and CDR2 YSYEKL. The length of the CDR3 is 12 residues. Here the CDR3 reads CASSHAGYEQYF. CDR3 sequence (DNA): TGCGCCAGCAGCCACGCAGGGTACGAGCAGTACTTC.

The chain recombines TRBV5-4 with TRBJ2-6; no reliable D call. The germline V gene has CDR1 SGHNT and CDR2 YYREEE (reference sequence). The CDR3 is 16 residues long. V was cut by 4 bases and J by 1 base, with 12 bases left in between. The CDR3 DNA reads as TGTGCCAGCAGCCGATTGGTCCCGTCTGGGGCCAACGTCCTGACTTTC. It is translated as CASSRLVPSGANVLTF.

The chain joins TRBV5-1 to TRBJ2-3; 10 bases are shared with TRBD1. V was pared by 4 bases and J by 3 bases, with 8 bases of the junction left unmatched. Germline lookup yields CDR1 SGHRS and CDR2 YFSETQ. The CDR3 is 16 amino acids. The CDR3 bases are TGCGCCAGCAGCATAGACAGGGGGCGGGGAACAGATACGCAGTATTTT. As protein: CASSIDRGRGTDTQYF.

The rearrangement joins TRBV6-5 to TRBJ1-2; D not certain. This CDR3 spans 13 amino acids. In germline, CDR1 is MNHEY, CDR2 SVGAGI. The germline V and J ends were trimmed by 0 bases and 5 bases, with 7 bases remaining between them. CDR3 in amino acids: CASSYSILYGYTF. The CDR3 DNA follows: TGTGCCAGCAGTTACTCGATTCTGTATGGCTACACCTTC.

This clone has a handful of counts. The chain joins TRBV14 to TRBJ2-3; unclear D gene. Per the germline V gene, CDR1 is SGHDN and CDR2 is FVKESK. The V gene lost 4 bases and the J gene lost 2 bases, with 10 bases spanning the gap. The CDR3 is 14 amino acids. In DNA, the CDR3 is TGTGCCAGCAGCCCCTCGAGACACACAGATACGCAGTATTTT. Translated, it gives CASSPSRHTDTQYF.

This clone has just a few counts. The chain is built from TRBV7-8 and TRBJ2-1; 8 bases are a match to TRBD1. Germline V CDR1 and CDR2: SGHVS, FQNEAQ. Trimming at V came to 0 bases and at J to 5 bases, leaving 12 bases not matched to a gene. CDR3 length: 18 amino acids. The CDR3 is CASSLARTGPSPNNEQFF. In DNA, the CDR3 is TGTGCCAGCAGCTTAGCCCGGACAGGGCCATCGCCCAACAATGAGCAGTTCTTC.

This clone has only one observation. For the CDR3, the DNA is TGCGCCAGCCTCCCCCCGGGGGGCACAGATACGCAGTATTTT. Its protein is CASLPPGGTDTQYF. The chain combines TRBV10-2 with TRBJ2-3, with a weak D call TRBD2 (6 bases). The V gene's germline CDR1 is WSHSY and CDR2 SAAADI. The CDR3 has 14 amino acids. Trimming removed 8 bases from V and 1 base from J, with 13 bases in between.

V usage is TRBV13 and J usage is TRBJ2-7; 10 bases are a match to TRBD1. Looked up from germline, CDR1 is PRHDT and CDR2 is FYEKMQ (reference sequence). The J segment lost 3 bases and the V segment lost 5 bases, leaving 4 bases of the junction unmatched. The CDR3 runs 14 residues. The CDR3 here is CASSPTGGVYEQYF. CDR3 nucleotides: TGTGCCAGCAGCCCGACAGGGGGCGTCTACGAGCAGTACTTC.